Below are 24 T cell receptor beta chains sequenced from a single sample in a study of early T cells in non-severe SARS-CoV-2 infection. TCRdb re-called the 5' RACE reads through MiXCR, storing one row per CDR3 protein. The data hold 64,000 or so distinct CDR3 sequences, with approximately 12% observed a single time. Sequences were derived from whole blood, sampled at baseline. The receptors shown here come from an adult who was a healthcare worker with PCR-confirmed SARS-CoV-2 infection or an uninfected control (not recorded which).

The chain recombines TRBV20-1 with TRBJ2-1; TRBD2 aligns across 10 bases. Germline CDR1 and CDR2: DFQATT and SNEGSKA (reference sequence). The CDR3 runs to 14 residues. V was pared by 5 bases and J by 4 bases, with 5 bases of the junction left unmatched. In DNA form, the CDR3 reads TGCAGTGCTCCCCGGACTAGCGGTTACAATGAGCAGTTCTTC. Its translation is CSAPRTSGYNEQFF.

The J gene is TRBJ2-1, the V gene TRBV12-3 or TRBV12-4, with D unresolved. V was pared by 7 bases and J by 7 bases, with 14 bases between. The CDR3 totals 13 residues. As DNA, the CDR3 is TGTGCCAGCAATACGGACGGATTAAATGAGCAGTTCTTC. Its translation: CASNTDGLNEQFF.

Concerning this clonotype: A read error may explain this, as a much larger clone is one base away. This rearrangement joins TRBV12-3 or TRBV12-4 to TRBJ1-5; 9 bases are shared with TRBD1. The CDR3 extends over 15 amino acids. V dropped 3 bases and J dropped 5; count of bases not matched to a gene: 5. CDR3 residues: CASSFYRGQDQPQHF. CDR3 sequence (DNA): TGTGCCAGCAGTTTTTACAGGGGGCAGGATCAGCCCCAGCATTTT.

At least ten counts were recorded for this clonotype. This rearrangement joins TRBV7-9 to TRBJ1-1; tentative D call: TRBD1 (6 bases). The CDR3 loop spans 15 amino acids. Per the germline V gene, CDR1 is SEHNR and CDR2 is FQNEAQ (reference sequence). The V and J ends lost 0 bases and 7 bases respectively, with 15 bases between them. CDR3 coding DNA: TGTGCCAGCAGCTTAGCGGGGGGGCGTCAGGATGAAGCTTTCTTT. It yields the protein CASSLAGGRQDEAFF. Drawing the rest from reference TRBV7-9 and TRBJ1-1, the complete variable domain is DTGVSQNPRHKITKRGQNVTFRCDPISEHNRLYWYRQTLGQGPEFLTYFQNEAQLEKSRLLSDRFSAERPKGSFSTLEIQRTEQGDSAMYLCASSLAGGRQDEAFFGQGTRLTVV.

Note on this clonotype: A much larger clone differs from this one at a single base, so this may be a read error. This chain joins TRBV29-1 and TRBJ1-1; TRBD1 might be the D (5 bases). CDR1 is SQVTM and CDR2 is ANQGSEA in the germline V gene. The CDR3 is 13 amino acids. CDR3 sequence (DNA): TGCAGCGCTCCAGGGCCTGAGGACACTGAAGCTTACTTT. Residues: CSAPGPEDTEAYF. The whole variable domain, filled in from reference TRBV29-1 and TRBJ1-1, reads SAVISQKPSRDICQRGTSLTIQCQVDSQVTMMFWYRQQPGQSLTLIATANQGSEATYESGFVIDKFPISRPNLTFSTLTVSNMSPEDSSIYLCSAPGPEDTEAYFGQGTRLTVV.

This clonotype was seen only a few times. This chain joins TRBV6-5 and TRBJ1-2; no firm D call. Trimming left V 4 bases short and J 4 bases short, with 4 bases between. The CDR3 runs 11 residues. CDR1 is MNHEY and CDR2 is SVGAGI in the germline V gene. CDR3: CASSSPYGYTF. CDR3 nucleotides: TGTGCCAGCAGTTCCCCCTATGGCTACACCTTC.

This chain connects TRBV6-5 to TRBJ1-4; the D is unclear. This CDR3 comprises 17 residues. The V gene's germline CDR1 is MNHEY and CDR2 SVGAGI. Between the trimmed V and J ends, which lost 4 bases and 0 bases, there was a span of 15 bases. Written as DNA, the CDR3 is TGTGCCAGCAGTTGGGAAATAGGGTCTGCAACTAATGAAAAACTGTTTTTT. Residues: CASSWEIGSATNEKLFF.

This clonotype was seen at least ten times. The V call is TRBV24-1, the J call TRBJ2-1; maybe TRBD1 (6 bases). The CDR3 is 15 residues long. Trimming took 5 bases from V and 4 from J, leaving 14 bases between them. Germline V gene lookup returns CDR1 KGHDR and CDR2 SFDVKD. The chain's CDR3 is CATSAGQLIYNEQFF. The DNA for the CDR3 is TGTGCCACCAGTGCGGGACAATTAATTTACAATGAGCAGTTCTTC.

Here the CDR3 reads CASSDPRQGAEETQYF. DNA of the CDR3: TGTGCCAGCAGCGATCCACGCCAGGGGGCAGAGGAGACCCAGTACTTC. This chain joins TRBV7-9 and TRBJ2-5; 8 bases align to TRBD1. The ends lost 5 bases at V and 5 bases at J; junction bases unmatched: 13. The V gene's germline CDR1 is SEHNR and CDR2 FQNEAQ (reference sequence). The CDR3 runs to 16 residues.

This chain connects TRBV11-2 to TRBJ2-6; the D is unclear. The V gene lost 5 bases and the J gene lost 0 bases, with 8 bases spanning the gap. The CDR3 runs 15 residues. Germline CDR1 and CDR2: SGHAT and FQNNGV. The CDR3 DNA sequence: TGTGCCAGCAGCCCCACCCGCTCTGGGGCCAACGTCCTGACTTTC. It codes for CASSPTRSGANVLTF.

V usage is TRBV11-2 and J usage is TRBJ1-1, with a weak D call TRBD1 (5 bases). This CDR3 is 13 amino acids long. CDR1 SGHAT and CDR2 FQNNGV come from the germline V gene. Trimming took off 8 bases at V and 6 bases at J, with 16 bases between the two ends. CDR3: CASGLALGAEAFF. DNA of the CDR3: TGTGCCAGCGGTTTAGCGCTGGGGGCTGAAGCTTTCTTT.

This clonotype was observed a handful of times. In nucleotides, the CDR3 is TGCGCCAGCAGCTTGACTAGCGGGGCAGAGACCCAGTACTTC. Its protein is CASSLTSGAETQYF. V gene TRBV5-1 combines with J gene TRBJ2-5, with 10 bases fitting TRBD2. This CDR3 spans 14 amino acids. The germline V gene has CDR1 SGHRS and CDR2 YFSETQ. Germline trimming cut 1 base from V and 4 bases from J; bases unmatched to any gene: 1.

This clonotype was picked up many times. The V and J genes are TRBV28 and TRBJ2-1; 10 nucleotides agree with TRBD2. J lost 2 bases, V lost 7 bases, and 2 bases had no gene match. The CDR3 covers 14 residues. CDR1 and CDR2 (germline): MDHEN, SYDVKM. CDR3: CASMLAGAYNEQFF. CDR3 DNA sequence: TGTGCCAGCATGCTAGCGGGGGCCTACAATGAGCAGTTCTTC.

This clonotype was counted between two and nine times. V is TRBV7-2 and J is TRBJ2-5; D call uncertain. CDR1 SGHTA and CDR2 FQGNSA come from the germline V gene. The germline V and J ends were trimmed by 2 bases and 3 bases, with 4 bases remaining between them. This CDR3 contains 12 residues. The CDR3 reads CASSLSEETQYF. CDR3 nucleotides: TGTGCCAGCAGCTTAAGCGAAGAGACCCAGTACTTC.

V gene TRBV12-3 or TRBV12-4 combines with J gene TRBJ2-3, with D perhaps given as TRBD1 or TRBD2 (6 bases each). V was shortened by 7 bases and J by 8 bases, with 25 bases between the two germline ends. The CDR3 runs 16 residues. DNA for the CDR3: TGTGCCAGCACCTACTCGTCGGGGGCCGTTTTGGGTACGCAGTATTTT. It specifies CASTYSSGAVLGTQYF.

This clonotype was detected ten times or more. V and J are TRBV7-8 and TRBJ1-4; unclear D gene. The CDR3 loop spans 13 amino acids. Germline V CDR1 and CDR2: SGHVS, FQNEAQ. V was pared by 4 bases and J by 11 bases, with 14 bases between. In nucleotides, the CDR3 is TGTGCCAGCAGCTGGGATATAGACCGTAAACTGTTTTTT. Encoded protein: CASSWDIDRKLFF.

This rearrangement joins TRBV5-1 to TRBJ2-3; D is perhaps TRBD1 (6 bases). CDR3 size: 15 residues. CDR1 and CDR2 (germline): SGHRS, YFSETQ. V was clipped by 4 bases and J by 3 bases, with 15 bases between them. The CDR3, as DNA: TGCGCCAGCAGCGTACGGGACATAGGGACAGATACGCAGTATTTT. This encodes CASSVRDIGTDTQYF. Based on the CDR3 plus reference TRBV5-1 and TRBJ2-3, the full variable domain is KAGVTQTPRYLIKTRGQQVTLSCSPISGHRSVSWYQQTPGQGLQFLFEYFSETQRNKGNFPGRFSGRQFSNSRSEMNVSTLELGDSALYLCASSVRDIGTDTQYFGPGTRLTVL.

The chain has TRBV3-1 and TRBJ2-7, with D maybe TRBD1 (7 bases). Germline loops: CDR1 LGHDT, CDR2 YNNKEL (reference sequence). V lost 6 bases and J lost 0, with 12 bases in between. This CDR3 spans 14 amino acids. CDR3 sequence reads: CASSPGDSSYEQYF. Written as DNA, the CDR3 is TGTGCCAGCAGTCCGGGGGACAGCTCCTACGAGCAGTACTTC.

This clonotype has a handful of counts. The chain uses TRBV27 and TRBJ2-7, with D maybe TRBD1 (5 bases). V lost 2 bases and J 1 base, leaving 9 bases between the germline ends. Germline lookup yields CDR1 MNHEY and CDR2 SMNVEV (reference sequence). This CDR3 region has 14 residues. The CDR3: CASSLGAGSYEQYF. The DNA for the CDR3 is TGTGCCAGCAGTTTAGGAGCAGGGTCCTACGAGCAGTACTTC.

This rearrangement joins TRBV2 to TRBJ2-4; 12 bases match TRBD2. Trimming took 6 bases from V and 0 from J; bases not matched to a gene: 6. The CDR3 covers 17 residues. Germline values: CDR1 SNHLY, CDR2 FYNNEI. CDR3 coding DNA: TGTGCCAGCAGGGCATCTAGCGGGGGGGAAGCCAAAAACATTCAGTACTTC. This encodes CASRASSGGEAKNIQYF.

Only a few counts were recorded for this clonotype. The chain combines TRBV10-3 with TRBJ1-2; D not resolved. This CDR3 is built from 12 residues. Trimming pared 6 bases from V and 4 bases from J, leaving 9 bases between. Germline V gene lookup returns CDR1 ENHRY and CDR2 SYGVKD. CDR3 coding DNA: TGTGCCATCAGCACGGACGGCTATGGCTACACCTTC. This codes for CAISTDGYGYTF.

The chain recombines TRBV6-1 with TRBJ2-3; 12 nucleotides align to TRBD2. This CDR3 is built from 14 residues. J lost 6 bases, V lost 7 bases, and 5 bases had no gene match. Germline V CDR1 and CDR2: MNHNS, SASEGT. The CDR3 region is CASTGLAGYDTQYF. CDR3 nucleotides: TGTGCCAGCACTGGACTAGCGGGATATGATACGCAGTATTTT.

This clonotype has a handful of counts. The chain uses TRBV12-3 or TRBV12-4 and TRBJ2-7, with TRBD2 matching 7 bases. The ends lost 4 bases at V and 3 bases at J; junction bases unmatched: 12. The CDR3 sequence is 16 residues long. The CDR3 region is CASSSYAQAGSYEQYF. CDR3 DNA: TGTGCCAGCAGTTCCTACGCCCAAGCGGGGAGCTACGAGCAGTACTTC.

This clonotype was picked up many times. The J gene is TRBJ2-3, the V gene TRBV7-2, with D unresolved. Germline assignment: CDR1 SGHTA and CDR2 FQGNSA. This CDR3 comprises 12 residues. With 2 bases removed from V and 5 bases from J, the gap between germline ends came to 5 bases. The CDR3 is CASSLSGDTQYF. CDR3 nucleotide sequence: TGTGCCAGCAGCTTAAGTGGAGATACGCAGTATTTT. Drawing the rest from reference TRBV7-2 and TRBJ2-3, the complete variable domain is GAGVSQSPSNKVTEKGKDVELRCDPISGHTALYWYRQSLGQGLEFLIYFQGNSAPDKSGLPSDRFSAERTGGSVSTLTIQRTQQEDSAVYLCASSLSGDTQYFGPGTRLTVL.